The 4 T cell receptor beta chains below all came from one sample that was sequenced in a study of CD8 T cells in Susac syndrome. With random hexamers, roughly 0.45 to 1 ug RNA was reverse transcribed. One entry per CDR3 protein results from TCRdb running MiXCR on the immunoSEQ multiplex PCR reads. The sample consists of a few hundred thousand distinct CDR3 sequences, 92% of them appearing once. The specimen sequenced was CD4+ T cells from PBMCs. These receptors were taken from a human donor with multiple sclerosis.

The J gene is TRBJ2-1, the V gene TRBV14; TRBD1 aligns across 11 bases. V shed 4 bases and J 11 bases; nucleotides not matched to a gene: 10. The V gene's germline CDR1 is SGHDN and CDR2 FVKESK. The CDR3 sequence is 15 residues long. The DNA for the CDR3 is TGTGCCAGCAGCCCCCGAGGACAGGGGGCGAGGAAGCAGTTCTTC. Translated, it gives CASSPRGQGARKQFF. Full variable domain (missing parts from reference TRBV14 and TRBJ2-1): EAGVTQFPSHSVIEKGQTVTLRCDPISGHDNLYWYRRVMGKEIKFLLHFVKESKQDESGMPNNRFLAERTGGTYSTLKVQPAELEDSGVYFCASSPRGQGARKQFFGPGTRLTVL.

The chain employs TRBV7-6 and TRBJ2-2; TRBD1 might be the D (6 bases). Germline CDR1 is SGHVS and CDR2 is FNYEAQ. CDR3 length equals 14 residues. Trimming took 5 bases from V and 7 from J, leaving 14 bases between them. In nucleotides, the CDR3 is TGTGCCAGCAGCGTAAACAGGGCCGGCGGGGAGCTGTTTTTT. Its protein product is CASSVNRAGGELFF.

The chain couples TRBV3-1 to TRBJ1-6, with 8 bases fitting TRBD1. The V and J ends lost 6 bases and 6 bases, in that order; junction bases with no gene match: 7. CDR1 LGHDT and CDR2 YNNKEL come from the germline V gene (reference sequence). The CDR3 loop spans 15 amino acids. The CDR3 protein is CASRFRTGLNSPLHF. CDR3 in DNA: TGTGCCAGCAGGTTCCGGACAGGGCTTAATTCACCCCTCCACTTT.

The gene calls are TRBV24-1 and TRBJ2-1; D possibly corresponds to TRBD1 (6 bases). The CDR3 runs to 15 residues. Trimming took 0 bases from V and 7 from J, leaving 12 bases between them. Germline values: CDR1 KGHDR, CDR2 SFDVKD. DNA for the CDR3: TGTGCCACCAGTGATTTGACAGGGCCGTGGAATGAGCAGTTCTTC. Amino acids: CATSDLTGPWNEQFF.